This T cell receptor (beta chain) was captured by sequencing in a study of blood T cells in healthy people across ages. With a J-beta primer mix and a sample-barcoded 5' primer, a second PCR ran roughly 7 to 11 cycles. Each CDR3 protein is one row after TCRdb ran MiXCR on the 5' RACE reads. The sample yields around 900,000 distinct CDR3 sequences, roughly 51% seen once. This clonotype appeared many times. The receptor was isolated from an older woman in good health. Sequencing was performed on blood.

The CDR3 here is CSTRQDTQYF. CDR3 in DNA: TGCAGCACGCGACAAGATACGCAGTATTTT. The J gene is TRBJ2-3, the V gene TRBV29-1, with D uncertain. Trimming left V 8 bases short and J 5 bases short, with 8 bases between. Germline CDR1 reads SQVTM; CDR2 reads ANQGSEA. The CDR3 runs to 10 residues.